This T cell receptor beta chain was recorded in a study of T cell changes during pregnancy in multiple sclerosis (dated by TCRdb to the late 2010s). About the study as a whole: In women with multiple sclerosis, the researchers looked at how the T cell repertoire shifted as pregnancy progressed.

The method behind the library was the immunoSEQ multiplex PCR assay. Drawn from immuneACCESS, this table holds only the in-frame rearrangements with V and J called that TCRdb kept. Clones are partly lost; checked studies trace under half to an unresolved V gene and leave the rest unexplained. The sample table lists more than 75,000 clones, 85% to 95% of them with a count of one. The top ten hold about 0.93% of the sample. The junction shows trimming of 5 bases on V and 4 bases on J, and the gene matches do not reach 9 bases of it. The germline V gene (reference sequence) yields MNHEY for CDR1 and SMNVEV for CDR2. Including the terminal cysteine and phenylalanine, the CDR3 comprises 15 residues. The retained sequence is limited to the CDR3, 45 bases, with the frame set at the first base. Worth noting for this clone: Its antigen target is currently unknown. No much larger clone exists at a distance of one base, and base qualities are not known.

The receptor comes from a female donor with multiple sclerosis, enrolled in a pregnancy study. The input for sequencing was peripheral blood, taken in the first trimester of pregnancy. The sequence joins TRBV27 to TRBJ2-5; 8 central bases correspond to TRBD2. The CDR3 is CASSRLRGGLETQYF. The DNA sequence reads TGTGCCAGCAGTCGATTACGGGGGGGGCTAGAGACCCAGTACTTC.